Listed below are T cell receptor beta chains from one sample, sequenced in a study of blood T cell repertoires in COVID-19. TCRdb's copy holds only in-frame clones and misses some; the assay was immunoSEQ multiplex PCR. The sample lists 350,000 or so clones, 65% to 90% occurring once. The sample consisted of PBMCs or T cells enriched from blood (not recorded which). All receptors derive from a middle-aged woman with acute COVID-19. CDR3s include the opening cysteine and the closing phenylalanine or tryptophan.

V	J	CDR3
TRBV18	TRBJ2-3	CASSSFLSDTQYF
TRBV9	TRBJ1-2	CASSVAQGGYTF
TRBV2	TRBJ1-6	CASYRSGYNSPLHF
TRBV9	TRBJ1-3	CASSVAQGIANTIYF
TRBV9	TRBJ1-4	CASSVATGRRREKLFF
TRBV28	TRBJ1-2	CASSLGQGAYGYTF
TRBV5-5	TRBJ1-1	CASSLTGVGTEAFF
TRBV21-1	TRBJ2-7	CASSKPDRTYEQYF
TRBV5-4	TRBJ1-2	CASSLYPRQGTNYGYTF
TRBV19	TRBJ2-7	CASSSGGSEQYF
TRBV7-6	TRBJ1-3	CASSHLGGNTIYF
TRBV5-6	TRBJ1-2	CASSLGRFARANYGYTF
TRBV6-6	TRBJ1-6	CASTPNWSNSPLHF
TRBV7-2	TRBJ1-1	CASSYSSVTEAFF
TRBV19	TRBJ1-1	CASMETAMNTEAFF
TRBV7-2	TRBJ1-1	CASSLSDVLAEAFF
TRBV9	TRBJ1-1	CASSKYRPGTVAEHSEAFF
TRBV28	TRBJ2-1	CASSLWQGTGNEQFF
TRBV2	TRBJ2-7	CASSEFWLAGSYEQYF
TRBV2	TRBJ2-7	CASRRSGVYEQYF
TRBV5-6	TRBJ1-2	CASRQYPGQGHGYTF
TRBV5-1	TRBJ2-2	CASSIDTGRGNTGELFF
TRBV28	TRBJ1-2	CASSSGQGAYGYTF
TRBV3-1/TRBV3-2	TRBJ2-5	CASSQDLSGTEETQYF